Listed below are T cell receptor beta chains from one sample, sequenced in a study of blood T cell repertoires in COVID-19. Measured with immunoSEQ multiplex PCR; TCRdb has only the in-frame clones, and not every one. Altogether some 210,000 clones are present, about four fifths being singletons, with the ten largest covering about 8.9%. Material: PBMCs or T cells enriched from blood (not recorded which). Receptor source: a woman between 45 and 60 years old with acute COVID-19. CDR3s include the opening cysteine and the closing phenylalanine or tryptophan. The D gene is left open where the match is weak. A clone size is listed for some rows: how often the clone was seen (once, few, many), or a class if it is expanded.

J gene	D gene	clone size	V gene	CDR3 length	CDR3 DNA	CDR3 protein
TRBJ2-7	TRBD1	.	TRBV18	15	TGTGCCAGCTCACCGCCTACAGGGGCCCCCTACGAGCAGTACTTC	CASSPPTGAPYEQYF
TRBJ1-2	TRBD1	.	TRBV11-2	16	TGTGCCAGCAGCTCGGACGGCACAGGGGGCGCGTATGGCTACACCTTC	CASSSDGTGGAYGYTF
TRBJ1-1	.	.	TRBV7-2	14	TGTGCCAGCAGCTTCCGACGGGAGAACACTGAAGCTTTCTTT	CASSFRRENTEAFF
TRBJ1-2	.	.	TRBV10-1	14	TGCGCCAGCAGTCCCGACCAGGGCAACTATGGCTACACCTTC	CASSPDQGNYGYTF
TRBJ1-2	TRBD1	.	TRBV19	14	TGTGCCAGTAGCTCAGGGGGCCCTCCGAGTGGCTACACCTTC	CASSSGGPPSGYTF
TRBJ2-1	TRBD2	once	TRBV6-2/TRBV6-3	19	TGTGCCAGCAGTTACTTTACTAGCGGGGACGTTTTTTCCTACAATGAGCAGTTCTTC	CASSYFTSGDVFSYNEQFF
TRBJ1-3	.	.	TRBV11-2	18	TGTGCCAGCAGCTCCCCTCGAGGATTGGCCTTCTCTGGAAACACCATATATTTT	CASSSPRGLAFSGNTIYF
TRBJ2-7	TRBD2	.	TRBV7-2	15	TGTGCCAGCAGCATAACTAGCGGGGGGACCTACGAGCAGTACTTC	CASSITSGGTYEQYF
TRBJ1-3	TRBD1	.	TRBV28	14	TGTGCCAGCAGTTTAGACAGGGTTGGCTTCACCATATATTTT	CASSLDRVGFTIYF
TRBJ2-7	TRBD2	many	TRBV7-9	14	TGTGCCAGCAGCTTAAAAGCGGGAGTGTACGAGCAGTACTTC	CASSLKAGVYEQYF
TRBJ2-2	.	few	TRBV21-1	16	TGTGCCAGCAGCAATGATACGGCGGGCGTTCCCGGGGAGCTGTTTTTT	CASSNDTAGVPGELFF
TRBJ1-3	.	.	TRBV7-2	14	TGTGCCAGCAGCCAGTCCGGGGGTGGAAACACCATATATTTT	CASSQSGGGNTIYF
TRBJ2-2	TRBD1	once	TRBV4-1	17	TGCGCCAGCAGCCAAGTTGGGACAGGGGGCGCTAACGGGGAGCTGTTTTTT	CASSQVGTGGANGELFF
TRBJ2-2	TRBD2	once	TRBV9	17	TGTGCCAGCAGCGTAACGACTAGCGGGAGAACTAACGGGGAGCTGTTTTTT	CASSVTTSGRTNGELFF
TRBJ1-1	.	.	TRBV3-1/TRBV3-2	15	TGTGCCAGCAGCCAAGGCAGGGGCGCGAACACTGAAGCTTTCTTT	CASSQGRGANTEAFF
TRBJ2-1	TRBD2	.	TRBV7-2	17	TGTGCCAGCAGCTTAGTACGAGTAGCGGGGGGGCAGAATGAGCAGTTCTTC	CASSLVRVAGGQNEQFF
TRBJ1-2	.	.	TRBV28	15	TGTGCCAGCAGTTCGCCCCAGGAAACCTACTATGGCTACACCTTC	CASSSPQETYYGYTF
TRBJ1-1	.	.	TRBV29-1	14	TGCAGCGCTGAAGGTAGCCAGGGGTTCACTGAAGCTTTCTTT	CSAEGSQGFTEAFF
TRBJ2-1	.	.	TRBV10-2	14	TGCGCCAGCATGCCCGGGCGGGGAAGGGATGAGCAGTTCTTC	CASMPGRGRDEQFF
TRBJ2-5	.	few	TRBV3-1/TRBV3-2	15	TGTGCCAGCAGCCAAGCTGGGAGTGGTCAAGAGACCCAGTACTTC	CASSQAGSGQETQYF
TRBJ1-1	.	.	TRBV6-1	13	TGTGCCAGCAGTGAAACCGGCAGGGCCGAAGCTTTCTTT	CASSETGRAEAFF
TRBJ1-4	.	.	TRBV11-1	16	TGTGCCAGCAGCTCGGGACTTGGCGGGACTAATGAAAAACTGTTTTTT	CASSSGLGGTNEKLFF
TRBJ1-2	.	.	TRBV18	12	TGTGCCAGCTCAGCCGGGGTCTATGGCTACACCTTC	CASSAGVYGYTF
TRBJ2-7	.	few	TRBV7-2	13	TGTGCCAGCAGCTTGGTGAAGGGGCCCGAGCAGTACTTC	CASSLVKGPEQYF
TRBJ1-3	.	.	TRBV12-3/TRBV12-4	13	TGTGCCAGCAGTTTAGCGTCTCCCGACAGAGGTAATTTT	CASSLASPDRGNF
TRBJ2-7	.	.	TRBV28	15	TGTGCCAGCAGCCTACCGGAGGGGGCGGGTGACGAGCAGTACTTC	CASSLPEGAGDEQYF
TRBJ2-3	TRBD2	.	TRBV10-3	17	TGTGCCATCAGTGAGTCGGCTAGCGGGGGCTCCTCAGATACGCAGTATTTT	CAISESASGGSSDTQYF
TRBJ2-2	TRBD1	.	TRBV10-3	17	TGTGCCATCAGTGAGTCGTTAACAGGGGTGAACACCGGGGAGCTGTTTTTT	CAISESLTGVNTGELFF
TRBJ2-1	TRBD1	.	TRBV6-1	11	TGTGCCAGCAGTTCGCGACAGGGGTTCTTCTTC	CASSSRQGFFF
TRBJ1-5	.	.	TRBV28	14	TGTGCCAGCAGTTTAATGAGGGGAGGACAGCCCCAGCATTTT	CASSLMRGGQPQHF
TRBJ1-5	.	few	TRBV30	12	TGTGCCTGGACCCTGCCGGGACAGCCCCAGCATTTT	CAWTLPGQPQHF
TRBJ2-3	TRBD1	.	TRBV7-2	17	TGTGCCAGCAGATCGGGACAGGGCTTTCGCAGCACAGATACGCAGTATTTT	CASRSGQGFRSTDTQYF
TRBJ2-2	TRBD1	.	TRBV6-5	15	TGTGCCAGCACCAAGGGGACAGTGAACACCGGGGAGCTGTTTTTT	CASTKGTVNTGELFF
TRBJ2-1	.	.	TRBV3-1/TRBV3-2	19	TGTGCCAGCAGCCAAGAGGATGGGCGAGCCGGCAGCTCCTACAATGAGCAGTTCTTC	CASSQEDGRAGSSYNEQFF
TRBJ2-2	TRBD2	.	TRBV7-2	17	TGTGCCAGCAGCCGTCTCATTAGCGGGCCTGCCACCGGGGAGCTGTTTTTT	CASSRLISGPATGELFF
TRBJ2-2	TRBD2	once	TRBV4-3	16	TGCGCCAGCAATAGAGCGGGGGGGCATGACACCGGGGAGCTGTTTTTT	CASNRAGGHDTGELFF
TRBJ1-6	TRBD1	.	TRBV28	12	TGTGCCAGCATCACAGGGGGGTCACCCCTCCACTTT	CASITGGSPLHF
TRBJ2-3	TRBD2	.	TRBV5-1	19	TGCGCCAGCAGCAACGGACTAGCGGGAGGACCAGCTAGCACAGATACGCAGTATTTT	CASSNGLAGGPASTDTQYF
TRBJ1-5	TRBD1	many	TRBV2	14	TGTGCCAGCAGGGCTGACAGGGGTAATCAGCCCCAGCATTTT	CASRADRGNQPQHF
TRBJ1-1	TRBD1	.	TRBV28	13	TGTGCCAGCAAGACAGGGCTGGGCACTGAAGCTTTCTTT	CASKTGLGTEAFF
TRBJ2-1	TRBD2	.	TRBV28	14	TGTGCCAGCAAAGGACTAGCGGGGTACAATGAGCAGTTCTTC	CASKGLAGYNEQFF
TRBJ1-5	.	many	TRBV29-1	13	TGCAGCGTTAGGTGGGGGGACAATCAGCCCCAGCATTTT	CSVRWGDNQPQHF
TRBJ1-5	TRBD1	.	TRBV24-1	19	TGTGCCACCAGTGGGTCCCGGGACAGGGGATTAGGATCTAATCAGCCCCAGCATTTT	CATSGSRDRGLGSNQPQHF
TRBJ1-4	.	.	TRBV19	12	TGTGCCAGTAGTGGGACTCGTGAAAAACTGTTTTTT	CASSGTREKLFF
TRBJ1-1	TRBD1	few	TRBV12-3/TRBV12-4	13	TGTGCCAGCAGAGGCCGGGACAGATATGAAGCTTTCTTT	CASRGRDRYEAFF
TRBJ1-5	.	.	TRBV28	14	TGTGCCAGCACCTATGGGACTCTAGGACAGCCCCAGCATTTT	CASTYGTLGQPQHF
TRBJ2-7	.	.	TRBV7-2	15	TGTGCCAGCAGCTTAGATGCTAGAGGGCCCCTGGAGCAGTACTTC	CASSLDARGPLEQYF
TRBJ2-7	TRBD2	once	TRBV10-3	14	TGTGCCATCAGTGAGTTACTAGCGTCGGGGGAGCAGTACTTC	CAISELLASGEQYF
TRBJ2-5	TRBD1	.	TRBV14	14	TGTGCCAGCAGCCACAGCAGGGGGCGGGAGACCCAGTACTTC	CASSHSRGRETQYF
TRBJ2-3	.	.	TRBV7-2	16	TGTGCCAGCAGCTTAGCGCGGGATAGCGGTAGGGATACGCAGTATTTT	CASSLARDSGRDTQYF
TRBJ1-4	TRBD1	.	TRBV6-5	14	TGTGCCAGCAGTCCAGGACAGGGAATAGGAAAACTGTTTTTT	CASSPGQGIGKLFF
TRBJ1-6	.	.	TRBV15	15	TGTGCCACCAGCAGAGATCCGGGGAATAATTCACCCCTCCACTTT	CATSRDPGNNSPLHF
TRBJ1-1	TRBD1	.	TRBV4-1	15	TGCGCCAGCAGCCACAAACAGGGGAGAGACACTGAAGCTTTCTTT	CASSHKQGRDTEAFF
TRBJ2-7	.	.	TRBV5-1	14	TGCGCCAGCAGCTTAGGGGAAGGGGCCTACGAGCAGTACTTC	CASSLGEGAYEQYF
TRBJ1-4	TRBD1	.	TRBV28	15	TGTGCCAGCGGAAGGACAGGGCAAAGTAATGAAAAACTGTTTTTT	CASGRTGQSNEKLFF
TRBJ1-1	TRBD1	.	TRBV7-2	13	TGTGCCAGCAGCTTTAGGGGGACAGGGGAAGCTTTCTTT	CASSFRGTGEAFF